This is a list of T cell receptor beta chains from one sample in a study of a mutant IDH1 vaccine in newly diagnosed glioma. Some clones are missing from TCRdb's copy, which holds only in-frame ones; the method was immunoSEQ multiplex PCR. The table shows tens of thousands of clones, with over 80% occurring only once. Their antigens are not known. Sequenced material: PBMCs, taken from a glioma patient whose treatment included an IDH1 peptide vaccine. These receptors all come from a man aged 25 to 40 with glioma. Both conserved end residues are part of each CDR3. The D gene is left open where the match is weak. Clone sizes are given selectively: once, few, many, or a class where the clone is expanded.

V gene	D gene	CDR3 length	clone size	J gene	CDR3 DNA	CDR3 protein
TRBV5-8	-	14	-	TRBJ2-7	TGTGCCAGCAGCTTAATGGGATTGAGCTACGAGCAGTACTTC	CASSLMGLSYEQYF
TRBV2	-	13	-	TRBJ2-2	TGTGCCAGCAGCACGACCAACACCGGGGAGCTGTTTTTT	CASSTTNTGELFF
TRBV9	-	18	-	TRBJ2-4	TGTGCCAGCAGCGTAGATCCCGACAGTACTCTAGCCAAAAACATTCAGTACTTC	CASSVDPDSTLAKNIQYF
TRBV19	-	16	-	TRBJ1-4	TGTGCCAGTAGTATCCCCCCCCACGGGGGCGGTGAAAAACTGTTTTTT	CASSIPPHGGGEKLFF
TRBV5-1	TRBD1	17	-	TRBJ2-1	TGCGCCAGCAGCTCGGGGACAGTCGATTTAATTTACAATGAGCAGTTCTTC	CASSSGTVDLIYNEQFF
TRBV27	TRBD1	18	-	TRBJ2-5	TGTGCCAGCAGTCCTTCAATCAGGGCAGGGGGCAACCAAGAGACCCAGTACTTC	CASSPSIRAGGNQETQYF
TRBV28	-	15	-	TRBJ2-3	TGTGCCAGCAGTTTAGGAGGCAGTCGCACAGATACGCAGTATTTT	CASSLGGSRTDTQYF
TRBV4-1	-	12	-	TRBJ1-6	TGCGCCAGCAGCCCGCCAGGTTCACCCCTCCACTTC	CASSPPGSPLHF
TRBV18	-	16	-	TRBJ1-5	TGTGCCAGCTCACCTGCAGGGGTTTATAGCAATCAGCCCCAGCATTTT	CASSPAGVYSNQPQHF
TRBV18	-	15	-	TRBJ1-5	TGTGCCAGCTCACTGGACAGTAATAGCAATCAGCCCCAGCATTTT	CASSLDSNSNQPQHF
TRBV5-8	-	14	-	TRBJ2-1	TGTGCCAGCAGCTCAGGGGTCGAATACAATGAGCAGTTCTTC	CASSSGVEYNEQFF
TRBV11-2	-	15	-	TRBJ1-5	TGTGCCAGCAGAAGGGGAGAGACAGGTTCTCAGCCCCAGCATTTT	CASRRGETGSQPQHF
TRBV6-6	-	15	-	TRBJ1-3	TGTGCCAGCAGCCCCTGGACAGCCTCTGGAAACACCATATATTTT	CASSPWTASGNTIYF
TRBV27	-	16	-	TRBJ2-2	TGTGCCAGCAGTACCCCTTCCCAGGGTTGGACCGGGGAGCTGTTTTTT	CASSTPSQGWTGELFF
TRBV19	-	13	few	TRBJ1-1	TGTGCCAGTAGTATCCAGGGTGGAACTGAAGCTTTCTTT	CASSIQGGTEAFF
TRBV5-4	TRBD2	15	-	TRBJ2-5	TGTGCCAGCAGCCGGACTAGCGGGATGCAAGAGACCCAGTACTTC	CASSRTSGMQETQYF
TRBV15	-	15	-	TRBJ2-7	TGTGCCACCAGCCCCACGGTGGGACCATCCTACGAGCAGTACTTC	CATSPTVGPSYEQYF
TRBV6-6	-	13	-	TRBJ1-2	TGTGCCAGCAGTTACGGGATCAACTATGGCTACACCTTC	CASSYGINYGYTF
TRBV5-1	-	16	-	TRBJ1-2	TGCGCCAGCAGTTTTGACAGTACCGTGGCTAACTATGGCTACACCTTC	CASSFDSTVANYGYTF
TRBV4-2	-	13	-	TRBJ1-1	TGTGCCAGCAGCGGGGTGAGGGGGACTGAAGCTTTCTTT	CASSGVRGTEAFF
TRBV2	TRBD1	13	-	TRBJ2-7	TGTGCCAGCGACGGCAGGGGGTCCTACGAGCAGTACTTC	CASDGRGSYEQYF
TRBV7-8	TRBD2	17	-	TRBJ2-5	TGTGCCAGCAGCTTAGACTCTCTCGGGACTAGACTCGAGACCCAGTACTTC	CASSLDSLGTRLETQYF
TRBV5-6	-	16	-	TRBJ2-6	TGTGCCAGCAGCTTGGCAGGGGCACTATGGGCCAACGTCCTGACTTTC	CASSLAGALWANVLTF
TRBV2	-	15	-	TRBJ2-2	TGTGCCAGCAGTGGGGCCGTCGCGAACACCGGGGAGCTGTTTTTT	CASSGAVANTGELFF
TRBV9	-	16	-	TRBJ2-5	TGTGCCAGCAGCGTAGCGGCAGGGGAGGGTCAAGAGACCCAGTACTTC	CASSVAAGEGQETQYF
TRBV4-1	-	13	-	TRBJ2-7	TGCGCCAGCAGCCGCCTGGGGGGCTACGAGCAGTACTTC	CASSRLGGYEQYF
TRBV19	TRBD1	15	once	TRBJ2-7	TGTGCCAGTAGTATACGGGACAGGCCCTCCTACGAGCAGTACTTC	CASSIRDRPSYEQYF
TRBV4-1	-	15	-	TRBJ1-2	TGCGCCAGCAGCCAAGAAGCAGGGCGGCCCTATGGCTACACCTTC	CASSQEAGRPYGYTF
TRBV14	-	11	-	TRBJ2-1	TGTGCCAGCAGCCAAGCGGGGACGGTGTTCTTC	CASSQAGTVFF
TRBV5-1	-	14	-	TRBJ2-1	TGCGCCAGCAGCATAACGACATCGGGGTATGAGCAGTTCTTC	CASSITTSGYEQFF
TRBV4-2	-	15	few	TRBJ1-5	TGTGCCAGCAGCCAAGAAGGCGGATCTGGTCAGCCCCAGCATTTT	CASSQEGGSGQPQHF
TRBV10-1	-	13	-	TRBJ1-5	TGCGCCAGCAGTGCAGCAGGCTTGGAGCCCCAGCATTTT	CASSAAGLEPQHF
TRBV6-5	-	11	-	TRBJ1-3	TGTGCCAGCAGGCGGGGGAACACCATATATTTT	CASRRGNTIYF
TRBV2	TRBD1	12	-	TRBJ1-4	TGTGCCAGCAGCCCCGACTTGGGACAGGGCACGTTT	CASSPDLGQGTF
TRBV7-6	-	12	-	TRBJ2-2	TGTGCCAGCACGGAGGGGACCGGGGAGCTGTTTTTT	CASTEGTGELFF
TRBV2	TRBD1	14	once	TRBJ1-2	TGTGCCAGCAGTGTTGGCAGGGGGTACGACGGCTACACCTTC	CASSVGRGYDGYTF
TRBV7-6	-	14	-	TRBJ1-2	TGTGCCAGCAGCTTATTTGCGACTAACTATGGCTACACCTTC	CASSLFATNYGYTF
TRBV2	TRBD1	15	-	TRBJ1-1	TGTGCCAGCAGTGAGACAGGGGCTGATAGCACTGAAGCTTTCTTT	CASSETGADSTEAFF
TRBV5-6	-	16	-	TRBJ2-1	TGTGCCAGCAGCTTGGAAACAGGGAGAATATACAATGAGCAGTTCTTC	CASSLETGRIYNEQFF
TRBV18	-	14	-	TRBJ1-1	TGTGCCAGCTCACCACCTCAGGGGAGGACTGAAGCTTTCTTT	CASSPPQGRTEAFF
TRBV29-1	-	12	once	TRBJ2-7	TGCAGCGTCTTGCGCACGGGACGCGAGCAGTACTTC	CSVLRTGREQYF
TRBV7-9	-	12	-	TRBJ2-1	TGTGCCAGCAGCTTTTTGGCCAATGAGCAGTTCTTC	CASSFLANEQFF
TRBV11-2	TRBD1	13	-	TRBJ1-5	TGTGCCAGCAGCCTGACAGGGATGGAGCCCCAGCATTTT	CASSLTGMEPQHF
TRBV27	TRBD1	15	-	TRBJ1-4	TGTGCCAGCAAGCTAACAGGGGGCCCCAATGAAAAACTGTTTTTT	CASKLTGGPNEKLFF
TRBV5-4	TRBD2	14	-	TRBJ2-2	TGTGCCAGCAGATTAGCGGGGGGGACCGGGGAGCTGTTTTTT	CASRLAGGTGELFF
TRBV27	TRBD1	14	-	TRBJ1-2	TGTGCCAGCAGGGCGGACAGGCTAGACTATGGCTACACCTTC	CASRADRLDYGYTF
TRBV4-1	-	19	once	TRBJ2-5	TGCGCCAGCAGCCGGACCCTCGGGACCACCTCGGGGAAGGTGGGGAGCCAGTACTTC	CASSRTLGTTSGKVGSQYF
TRBV19	-	17	-	TRBJ1-2	TGTGCCAGTAGTACGCAACCCTACAGAGAAGCTAACTATGGCTACACCTTC	CASSTQPYREANYGYTF
TRBV5-5	-	13	-	TRBJ1-3	TGTGCCAGCAGCCAAACGACTGGAAACACCATATATTTT	CASSQTTGNTIYF
TRBV5-1	TRBD1	14	-	TRBJ1-6	TGCGCCAGCAGCTCACAGGGGGATAATTCACCCCTCCACTTT	CASSSQGDNSPLHF
TRBV5-1	-	16	-	TRBJ1-5	TGCGCCAGCAGCCCCGGGGACCAGCGGAGCAATCAGCCCCAGCATTTT	CASSPGDQRSNQPQHF
TRBV25-1	-	14	-	TRBJ2-3	TGTGCCAGCAGTGCCTATGGGGATACAGATACGCAGTATTTT	CASSAYGDTDTQYF
TRBV14	-	14	-	TRBJ2-1	TGTGCCAGCAGCCCTCACGGGGGTAACAATGAGCAGTTCTTC	CASSPHGGNNEQFF